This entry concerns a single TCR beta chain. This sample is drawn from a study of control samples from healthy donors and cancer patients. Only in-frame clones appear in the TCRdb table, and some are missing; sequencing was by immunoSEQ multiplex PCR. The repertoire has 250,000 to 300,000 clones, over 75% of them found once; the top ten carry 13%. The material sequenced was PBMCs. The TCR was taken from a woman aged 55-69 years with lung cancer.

This CDR3 is CASSLGQGFSYSGNTIYF. Here the CDR3 DNA reads TGTGCCAGCAGCTTGGGACAGGGCTTCAGTTACTCTGGAAACACCATATATTTT. The gene calls are TRBV7-9 and TRBJ1-3, with 9 nucleotides matching TRBD1. Trimming took 3 bases from V and 0 from J; bases not matched to a gene: 9. This CDR3 is built from 18 residues. CDR1 and CDR2 from the germline V gene are SEHNR and FQNEAQ (reference sequence).